These 14 T cell receptor beta chains were all obtained from the same sample, sequenced in a study of T cell clones after liver transplantation. The assay was immunoSEQ multiplex PCR, and TCRdb's table has in-frame clones only and misses some. This table has about 51,000 clones, less than 90% appearing once. The sample consisted of CD8+ T cells from blood, taken 12 months after liver transplant. These receptors came from a human patient who received a liver transplant. Some of the T cells might come from the graft donor.

The rearrangement joins TRBV10-1 to TRBJ2-1; D not certain. Germline CDR1 WNHNN, CDR2 SYGVQD (reference sequence). V lost 0 bases and J lost 7, with 10 bases in between. The CDR3 loop spans 14 amino acids. The CDR3 spells CASSESPSRNEQFF. The CDR3 DNA reads TGCGCCAGCAGTGAGTCTCCTTCTCGTAATGAGCAGTTCTTC.

The chain links TRBV7-9 to TRBJ1-4; D remains ambiguous. The CDR3 covers 12 residues. V lost 7 bases to trimming and J lost 7 bases, with 10 bases between them. CDR1 is SEHNR and CDR2 is FQNEAQ in the germline V gene (reference sequence). This CDR3 is CASTSALEKLFF. The CDR3 DNA reads as TGTGCCAGCACCTCGGCCCTTGAAAAACTGTTTTTT.

V usage is TRBV2 and J usage is TRBJ2-7; tentatively, D is TRBD1 (5 bases). The CDR3 consists of 15 residues. The ends were cut back, 1 base at V and 0 bases at J, with 10 bases in the middle. CDR1 is SNHLY and CDR2 is FYNNEI in the germline V gene. The CDR3 protein is CASSEGGSLSYEQYF. The CDR3 DNA sequence: TGTGCCAGCAGTGAAGGGGGCAGCCTCTCCTACGAGCAGTACTTC.

J is TRBJ2-5 and V is TRBV7-9; the D call may be TRBD1 or TRBD2 (5 bases each). The J call is doubtful: the DNA matches TRBJ2-7 better. Germline V lookup: CDR1 SEHNR, CDR2 FQNEAQ (reference sequence). The CDR3 is 15 residues long. The CDR3 bases are TGTGCCAGCAGCTTAGGTCCAGGGACCTCTCTCGAGCAGTACTTC. Translating gives CASSLGPGTSLEQYF.

The chain employs TRBV11-2 and TRBJ1-2; no reliable D call. The CDR3 loop spans 14 amino acids. V lost 0 bases and J lost 4, with 9 bases in between. Germline-derived CDR1 and CDR2 are SGHAT and FQNNGV. CDR3 coding DNA: TGTGCCAGCAGCTTAGAGGGGTTTGGCTATGGCTACACCTTC. Translating it yields CASSLEGFGYGYTF.

This chain joins TRBV29-1 and TRBJ2-2, with D hard to call. The germline V and J ends were trimmed by 7 bases and 2 bases, with 11 bases remaining between them. Germline assignment: CDR1 SQVTM and CDR2 ANQGSEA. CDR3 length: 13 amino acids. CDR3 in DNA: TGCAGCGCGGGCCTACCTAACACCGGGGAGCTGTTTTTT. This encodes CSAGLPNTGELFF.

The chain links TRBV18 to TRBJ2-7; D is uncertain. V lost 0 bases, J lost 0 bases, and 3 bases lay in between. The length of the CDR3 is 13 residues. Germline V gives CDR1 KGHSH, CDR2 LQKENI. CDR3: CASSPPSSYEQYF. The CDR3 nucleotides are TGTGCCAGCTCACCACCGAGCTCCTACGAGCAGTACTTC.

The rearrangement uses TRBV4-3 and TRBJ2-1; the D is unclear. This CDR3 spans 17 amino acids. Germline CDR1 and CDR2: LGHNA and YSLEER. Between the trimmed V and J ends, which lost 0 bases and 1 base, there was a span of 13 bases. The CDR3 sequence: CASSQENSGISYNEQFF. CDR3 DNA sequence: TGCGCCAGCAGCCAAGAAAACTCAGGCATTTCCTACAATGAGCAGTTCTTC.

Only a few counts were recorded for this clone. CDR3 in amino acids: CASSQVMIGAYEQYF. The CDR3 coding sequence is TGCGCCAGCAGCCAGGTAATGATAGGGGCCTACGAGCAGTACTTC. The J gene is TRBJ2-7, the V gene TRBV4-1; D may be TRBD1 (5 bases). The V end was cut by 3 bases, the J end by 2 bases, with 14 bases between. This CDR3 region has 15 residues. Germline-derived CDR1 and CDR2 are MGHRA and YSYEKL.

The chain has TRBV28 and TRBJ2-2; 8 bases fit TRBD1. With 6 bases clipped from V and 6 bases from J, the junction kept 9 bases outside the gene matches. Germline CDR1 reads MDHEN; CDR2 reads SYDVKM. This CDR3 has 15 amino acids. The CDR3 protein is CASRPTGAVAGELFF. The DNA of the CDR3 is TGTGCCAGCAGGCCGACAGGGGCGGTGGCCGGGGAGCTGTTTTTT.

The chain recombines TRBV9 with TRBJ2-2, with 9 bases lining up with TRBD2. Germline CDR1 and CDR2: SGDLS and YYNGEE. The CDR3 loop spans 19 amino acids. V trimming: 3 bases; J trimming: 5 bases; junction bases outside the gene matches: 17. CDR3 coding DNA: TGTGCCAGCAGCGAAAAGCGGGAGGCCGCCATTGGATTTACCGGGGAGCTGTTTTTT. It specifies CASSEKREAAIGFTGELFF.

The chain recombines TRBV7-2 with TRBJ1-1; 7 bases are shared with TRBD1. The V gene's germline CDR1 is SGHTA and CDR2 FQGNSA. The CDR3 spans 15 residues. V was clipped by 1 base and J by 1 base; unmatched bases: 3. The CDR3 protein is CASSLDRGRNTEAFF. The CDR3 nucleotides are TGTGCCAGCAGCTTAGACAGGGGAAGGAACACTGAAGCTTTCTTT.

The chain combines TRBV28 with TRBJ2-7; 8 nucleotides align to TRBD1. Germline CDR1 and CDR2: MDHEN and SYDVKM. CDR3 length: 14 residues. V dropped 8 bases and J dropped 4; count of bases not matched to a gene: 10. The DNA of the CDR3 is TGTGCCAGCTCCCAGGCAGGGGGCTCGTACGAGCAGTACTTC. The encoded protein is CASSQAGGSYEQYF.

The chain combines TRBV7-8 with TRBJ2-1, with 7 positions matching TRBD1. Germline V gene sequence: CDR1 SGHVS, CDR2 FQNEAQ. There are 14 residues in the CDR3. Trimming took 1 base from V and 7 from J; bases not matched to a gene: 4. CDR3 sequence (DNA): TGTGCCAGCAGCTTAGGTCAGGGGGTGAATGAGCAGTTCTTC. Protein: CASSLGQGVNEQFF.